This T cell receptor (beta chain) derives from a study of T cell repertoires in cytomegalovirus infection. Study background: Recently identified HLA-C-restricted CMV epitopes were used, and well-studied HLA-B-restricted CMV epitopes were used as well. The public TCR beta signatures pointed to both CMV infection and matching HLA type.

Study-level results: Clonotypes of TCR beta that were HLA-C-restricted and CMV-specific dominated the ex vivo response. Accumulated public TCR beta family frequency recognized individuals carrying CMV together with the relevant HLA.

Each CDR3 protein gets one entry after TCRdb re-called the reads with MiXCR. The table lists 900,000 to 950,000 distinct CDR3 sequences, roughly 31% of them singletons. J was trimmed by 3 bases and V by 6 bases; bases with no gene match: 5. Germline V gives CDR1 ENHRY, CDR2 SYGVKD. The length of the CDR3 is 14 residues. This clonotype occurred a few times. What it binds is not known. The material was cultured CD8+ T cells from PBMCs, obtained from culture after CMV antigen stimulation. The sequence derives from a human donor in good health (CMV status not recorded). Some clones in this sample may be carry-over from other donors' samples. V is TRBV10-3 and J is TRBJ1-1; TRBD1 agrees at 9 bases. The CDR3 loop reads CAIRDRGRDTEAFF. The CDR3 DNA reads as TGTGCCATCAGGGACAGGGGTCGGGACACTGAAGCTTTCTTT.